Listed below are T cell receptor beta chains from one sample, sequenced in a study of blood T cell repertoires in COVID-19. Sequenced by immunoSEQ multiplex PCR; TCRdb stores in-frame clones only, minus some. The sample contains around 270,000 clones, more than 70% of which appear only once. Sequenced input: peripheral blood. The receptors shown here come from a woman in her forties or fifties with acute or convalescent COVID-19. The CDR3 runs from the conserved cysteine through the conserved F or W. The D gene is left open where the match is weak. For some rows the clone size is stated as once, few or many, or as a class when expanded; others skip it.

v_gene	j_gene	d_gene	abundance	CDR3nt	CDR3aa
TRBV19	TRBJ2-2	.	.	TGTGCCAGTAGTGACCGACATCTAAACACCGGGGAGCTGTTTTTT	CASSDRHLNTGELFF
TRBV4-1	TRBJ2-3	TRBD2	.	TGCGCCAGCAGCCAAGGGACTAGCCTCCCAGATACGCAGTATTTT	CASSQGTSLPDTQYF
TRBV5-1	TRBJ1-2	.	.	TGCGCCAGCAGCTTGATTCCCGGGGACTATGGCTACACCTTC	CASSLIPGDYGYTF
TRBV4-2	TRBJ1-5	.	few	TGTGCCAGCAGCCAAGATAGCGGGTATAGCAATCAGCCCCAGCATTTT	CASSQDSGYSNQPQHF
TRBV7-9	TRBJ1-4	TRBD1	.	TGTGCCAGCAGCACGAGGGGACAGGGGAGGGGCGGTGAAAAACTGTTTTTT	CASSTRGQGRGGEKLFF
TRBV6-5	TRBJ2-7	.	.	TGTGCCAGCATTCTAGTAGGTTCCTACGAGCAGTACTTC	CASILVGSYEQYF
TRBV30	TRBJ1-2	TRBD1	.	TGTGCCTGGAGCGCGGTTGGGGACAGGGGTTTGGTGGATGGCTACACCTTC	CAWSAVGDRGLVDGYTF
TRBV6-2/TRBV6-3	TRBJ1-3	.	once	TGTGCCAGCAGTCAGAGGACAGCAGACACCATATATTTT	CASSQRTADTIYF
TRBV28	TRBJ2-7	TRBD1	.	TGTGCCAGCAGTTCTCCCGGGACAGGCTCCTACGAGCAGTACTTC	CASSSPGTGSYEQYF
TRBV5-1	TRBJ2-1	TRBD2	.	TGCGCCAGCAGCTTGCTGCGTCTAGCGGGAACCTACAATGAGCAGTTCTTC	CASSLLRLAGTYNEQFF
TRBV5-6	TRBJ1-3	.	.	TGTGCCAGCAGCTTGCGAGGGAGCTCTGGAAACACCATATATTTT	CASSLRGSSGNTIYF